The 27 T cell receptor beta chains given below trace back to one sample, sequenced in a study of blood T cell repertoires in COVID-19. Generated by immunoSEQ multiplex PCR, the TCRdb table keeps only in-frame clones and is missing some. The sample holds 200,000 or so clones; roughly 90% are singletons and the top ten take less than 7.5%. Input material: peripheral blood. The source is a woman between 40 and 55 years old who had recovered from COVID-19.

The V gene is TRBV7-2, the J gene TRBJ2-7; TRBD2 matches at 8 bases. The CDR3 has 16 residues. Germline V CDR1 and CDR2: SGHTA, FQGNSA. The V segment lost 2 bases and the J segment 3 bases; nucleotides outside the gene matches: 9. CDR3 sequence: CASSLSPLAGLYEQYF. The CDR3 coding sequence is TGTGCCAGCAGCTTAAGCCCCCTAGCGGGCCTCTACGAGCAGTACTTC.

The rearrangement links TRBV27 to TRBJ2-5; 9 bases fit TRBD1. After removal of 2 bases from V and 0 bases from J, the junction contained 1 base not matched to a gene. Germline values: CDR1 MNHEY, CDR2 SMNVEV (reference sequence). This CDR3 comprises 15 residues. This CDR3 is CASSLGTGYQETQYF. The DNA for the CDR3 is TGTGCCAGCAGTTTAGGGACAGGGTACCAAGAGACCCAGTACTTC.

This chain connects TRBV18 to TRBJ2-1; 7 nucleotides align to TRBD2. The CDR3 extends over 14 amino acids. Germline lookup yields CDR1 KGHSH and CDR2 LQKENI. V dropped 3 bases and J dropped 8; count of bases not matched to a gene: 7. The CDR3 DNA follows: TGTGCCAGCTCACCTAGGGAGGGTTCCCATGAGCAGTTCTTC. Its protein product is CASSPREGSHEQFF.

The chain is built from TRBV28 and TRBJ2-1; no firm D call. This CDR3 contains 12 residues. Per the germline V gene, CDR1 is MDHEN and CDR2 is SYDVKM. The V gene lost 9 bases and the J gene lost 1 base, with 7 bases spanning the gap. The CDR3 bases are TGTGCCAGTAAACAATCCTACAATGAGCAGTTCTTC. Protein product: CASKQSYNEQFF. The full variable domain, its missing parts supplied by reference TRBV28 and TRBJ2-1, is DVKVTQSSRYLVKRTGEKVFLECVQDMDHENMFWYRQDPGLGLRLIYFSYDVKMKEKGDIPEGYSVSREKKERFSLILESASTNQTSMYLCASKQSYNEQFFGPGTRLTVL.

This clone was picked up one time. CDR3: CASSPDGSDYNEQFF. The CDR3 coding sequence is TGTGCCAGCAGCCCAGACGGAAGCGACTACAATGAGCAGTTCTTC. This chain connects TRBV7-2 to TRBJ2-1; no firm D call. V was pared by 5 bases and J by 3 bases, with 14 bases between. The CDR3 extends over 15 amino acids. Germline CDR1 is SGHTA and CDR2 is FQGNSA.

CDR3 sequence reads: CASSLAGGRASEYEQYF. For the CDR3, the DNA is TGTGCCAGCAGCTTGGCCGGCGGGAGGGCCTCAGAGTACGAGCAGTACTTC. The genes are TRBV5-4 and TRBJ2-7, with 9 nucleotides matching TRBD2. The CDR3 covers 17 residues. The V gene's germline CDR1 is SGHNT and CDR2 YYREEE (reference sequence). Losses at the gene ends were 0 bases for V and 4 bases for J; bases not matched to a gene: 11.

The chain carries TRBV7-2 and TRBJ1-4; no firm D call. The V gene's germline CDR1 is SGHTA and CDR2 FQGNSA. The length of the CDR3 is 15 residues. Trimming removed 6 bases from V and 7 bases from J, with 18 bases in between. CDR3: CASSSGNVRGEKLFF. CDR3 sequence (DNA): TGTGCCAGCAGTTCCGGAAATGTTCGAGGTGAAAAACTGTTTTTT.

This clone has only a few counts. This chain links TRBV18 with TRBJ1-6; 9 bases are a match to TRBD1. Germline-derived CDR1 and CDR2 are KGHSH and LQKENI. Trimming removed 3 bases from V and 8 bases from J; junction bases left unmatched: 5. There are 15 residues in the CDR3. The CDR3 DNA follows: TGTGCCAGCTCACCGGGGACAGGGACGGATTCACCCCTCCACTTT. It is translated as CASSPGTGTDSPLHF.

The rearrangement uses TRBV2 and TRBJ1-2; D unresolved. This CDR3 has 13 amino acids. V was clipped by 4 bases and J by 4 bases, with 10 bases between them. Germline assignment: CDR1 SNHLY and CDR2 FYNNEI. The CDR3: CASSVQVTYGYTF. For the CDR3, the DNA is TGTGCCAGCAGTGTGCAGGTTACCTATGGCTACACCTTC.

This chain links TRBV9 with TRBJ1-3; possibly TRBD1 for D (5 bases). CDR3 length equals 17 residues. The germline V gene encodes CDR1 SGDLS and CDR2 YYNGEE. The V and J ends lost 4 bases and 0 bases respectively, with 17 bases between them. As DNA, the CDR3 is TGTGCCAGCAGCACTCGACAGAGCAAGCACTCTGGAAACACCATATATTTT. It specifies CASSTRQSKHSGNTIYF.

The chain employs TRBV4-3 and TRBJ2-1; TRBD2 might be the D (6 bases). Trimming took off 1 base at V and 8 bases at J, with 12 bases between the two ends. In germline, CDR1 is LGHNA, CDR2 YSLEER. CDR3 length: 14 residues. The CDR3 loop reads CASSQGGDRDEQFF. The CDR3 DNA follows: TGCGCCAGCAGCCAAGGGGGGGACCGCGATGAGCAGTTCTTC.

The chain employs TRBV7-9 and TRBJ2-7; 11 nucleotides line up with TRBD2. The CDR3 has 16 residues. Germline V gene sequence: CDR1 SEHNR, CDR2 FQNEAQ (reference sequence). Losses at the gene ends were 5 bases for V and 1 base for J; bases not matched to a gene: 7. The CDR3 reads CASSPGTSGLSYEQYF. The CDR3 bases are TGTGCCAGCAGCCCAGGGACTAGCGGACTATCCTACGAGCAGTACTTC.

There are a few counts of this clone. J is TRBJ1-1 and V is TRBV30, with 7 bases identical to TRBD1. Germline V CDR1 and CDR2: GTSNPN, SVGIG (reference sequence). The V segment lost 4 bases and the J segment 7 bases; nucleotides outside the gene matches: 9. This CDR3 has 13 residues. The CDR3 reads CAWTTQGGHEAFF. CDR3 coding DNA: TGTGCCTGGACAACCCAGGGGGGCCATGAAGCTTTCTTT. The entire variable domain, with the rest obtained from reference TRBV30 and TRBJ1-1, is as follows: SQTIHQWPATLVQPVGSPLSLECTVEGTSNPNLYWYRQAAGRGLQLLFYSVGIGQISSEVPQNLSASRPQDRQFILSSKKLLLSDSGFYLCAWTTQGGHEAFFGQGTRLTVV.

This clone has a handful of counts. The chain joins TRBV18 to TRBJ1-1, with D tentatively TRBD1 (5 bases). The ends were cut back, 1 base at V and 1 base at J, with 10 bases in the middle. There are 15 residues in the CDR3. Germline CDR1 reads KGHSH; CDR2 reads LQKENI. The CDR3 DNA sequence: TGTGCCAGCTCACCACAACAGGCAGAGAACACTGAAGCTTTCTTT. Its protein is CASSPQQAENTEAFF.

The chain employs TRBV24-1 and TRBJ1-1; 7 bases match TRBD1. Germline-derived CDR1 and CDR2 are KGHDR and SFDVKD. This CDR3 comprises 19 residues. The trim removed 3 bases at V and 0 bases at J, leaving 15 bases unmatched. CDR3 region: CATSDQTDDREEVNTEAFF. CDR3 in DNA: TGTGCCACCAGTGATCAAACGGACGACAGGGAGGAAGTGAACACTGAAGCTTTCTTT.

CDR3 loop: CASSLLGQGNEQFF. Here the CDR3 DNA reads TGTGCCAGCAGTTTATTAGGACAGGGGAATGAGCAGTTCTTC. The chain joins TRBV27 to TRBJ2-1; 9 bases agree with TRBD1. The CDR3 is made up of 14 amino acids. Germline CDR1 reads MNHEY; CDR2 reads SMNVEV (reference sequence). V lost 1 base and J lost 7; bases outside the gene matches: 2.

This chain links TRBV5-1 with TRBJ1-3, with a possible D match to TRBD1 (6 bases). The length of the CDR3 is 16 residues. The germline V and J ends were trimmed by 3 bases and 1 base, with 14 bases remaining between them. CDR1 is SGHRS and CDR2 is YFSETQ in the germline V gene. The CDR3 DNA reads TGCGCCAGCAGCTCCCAGGGGCCGCGGTCTGGAAACACCATATATTTT. Its protein is CASSSQGPRSGNTIYF.

V usage is TRBV19 and J usage is TRBJ2-5; 10 nucleotides line up with TRBD2. Trimming at V came to 7 bases and at J to 2 bases, leaving 4 bases not matched to a gene. The CDR3 sequence is 14 residues long. Germline values: CDR1 LNHDA, CDR2 SQIVND (reference sequence). The DNA for the CDR3 is TGTGCCAGTAAGCGGGGGGGGATTCAAGAGACCCAGTACTTC. This gives the protein CASKRGGIQETQYF. The whole variable domain, filled in from reference TRBV19 and TRBJ2-5, reads DGGITQSPKYLFRKEGQNVTLSCEQNLNHDAMYWYRQDPGQGLRLIYYSQIVNDFQKGDIAEGYSVSREKKESFPLTVTSAQKNPTAFYLCASKRGGIQETQYFGPGTRLLVL.

This chain uses TRBV20-1 with TRBJ2-2; no clear D. The CDR3 covers 15 residues. CDR1 and CDR2 (germline): DFQATT, SNEGSKA (reference sequence). Trimming shortened V by 3 bases and J by 1 base, and 12 bases separated the two germline ends. The CDR3 coding sequence is TGCAGTGCTAGTTCTGCAGGCCTGAACACCGGGGAGCTGTTTTTT. It codes for CSASSAGLNTGELFF.

This clone was recorded once. The chain recombines TRBV27 with TRBJ2-7; D unclear. The ends were cut back, 3 bases at V and 6 bases at J, with 6 bases in the middle. The CDR3 has 11 residues. The germline CDR1 and CDR2 sequences are MNHEY and SMNVEV (reference sequence). The CDR3 spells CASSFSGEQYF. The DNA for the CDR3 is TGTGCCAGCAGTTTTTCAGGCGAGCAGTACTTC.

This chain links TRBV18 with TRBJ2-7; 7 bases align to TRBD1. The CDR3 covers 15 residues. Looked up from germline, CDR1 is KGHSH and CDR2 is LQKENI. V lost 3 bases, J lost 4 bases, and 9 bases stayed unmatched. Written as DNA, the CDR3 is TGTGCCAGCTCACCTAAATACACAGGGGATTACGAGCAGTACTTC. It yields the protein CASSPKYTGDYEQYF.

The V call is TRBV5-1, the J call TRBJ2-3, with TRBD2 matching 11 bases. This CDR3 is 16 amino acids long. V was pared by 4 bases and J by 5 bases, with 9 bases of the junction left unmatched. The V gene's germline CDR1 is SGHRS and CDR2 YFSETQ. The DNA of the CDR3 is TGCGCCAGCAGCCCTATGACTAGCGGGAATATAGATACGCAGTATTTT. Its translation: CASSPMTSGNIDTQYF.

The chain couples TRBV6-5 to TRBJ1-2; TRBD1 is a possible D gene (5 bases). The CDR3 length is 15 residues. Germline loops: CDR1 MNHEY, CDR2 SVGAGI. V lost 0 bases and J 6 bases, leaving 14 bases between the germline ends. The DNA for the CDR3 is TGTGCCAGCAGTTACTCGGTTGGGGCCCTAGATGGCTACACCTTC. Translated: CASSYSVGALDGYTF.

This clone was detected once. The V gene is TRBV29-1, the J gene TRBJ1-2, with D hard to call. In germline, CDR1 is SQVTM, CDR2 ANQGSEA. The CDR3 runs to 13 residues. Trimming pared 2 bases from V and 8 bases from J, leaving 15 bases between. The CDR3 DNA is TGCAGCGTTGAACGGCAGAACAAGGAGGGCTACACCTTC. As protein: CSVERQNKEGYTF.

This clone was observed once. A single base separates this from a much larger clone, so it may be a read error. The sample holds other DNA sequences that translate to the same CDR3. The chain joins TRBV11-1 to TRBJ1-1; D is uncertain. The CDR3 loop spans 12 amino acids. With 3 bases removed from V and 6 bases from J, the gap between germline ends came to 8 bases. Looked up from germline, CDR1 is SGHAT and CDR2 is FQDESV (reference sequence). The CDR3 here is CASSFVSAEAFF. In DNA form, the CDR3 reads TGTGCCAGCAGCTTTGTGTCAGCTGAAGCTTTCTTT.

V and J are TRBV27 and TRBJ2-7; weak D call: TRBD2 (5 bases). The V gene lost 8 bases and the J gene lost 0 bases, with 14 bases spanning the gap. This CDR3 is 14 amino acids long. CDR1 MNHEY and CDR2 SMNVEV come from the germline V gene (reference sequence). The CDR3 region is CASRLPGDSYEQYF. The CDR3 DNA sequence: TGTGCCAGCCGACTCCCCGGGGACTCCTACGAGCAGTACTTC.

This rearrangement joins TRBV7-7 to TRBJ1-4; the match to TRBD1 covers 9 bases. The CDR3 has 15 residues. Trimming at V came to 6 bases and at J to 4 bases, leaving 6 bases not matched to a gene. Looked up from germline, CDR1 is SSHAT and CDR2 is FNYEAQ (reference sequence). The CDR3 sequence: CASRASGQGNEKLFF. In DNA form, the CDR3 reads TGTGCCAGCAGGGCCTCGGGACAGGGTAATGAAAAACTGTTTTTT.